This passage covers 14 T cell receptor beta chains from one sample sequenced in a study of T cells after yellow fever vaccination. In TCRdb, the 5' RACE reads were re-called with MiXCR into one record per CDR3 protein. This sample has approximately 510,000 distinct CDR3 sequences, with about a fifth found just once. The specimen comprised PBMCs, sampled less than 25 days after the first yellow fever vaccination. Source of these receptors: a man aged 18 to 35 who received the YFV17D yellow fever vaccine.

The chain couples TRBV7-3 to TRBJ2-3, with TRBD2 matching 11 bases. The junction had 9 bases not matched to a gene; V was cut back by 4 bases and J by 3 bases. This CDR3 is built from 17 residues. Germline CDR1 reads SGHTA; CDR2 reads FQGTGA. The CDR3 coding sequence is TGTGCCAGCAGCTCAGGTAGCGGGGGGGCCGCGACAGATACGCAGTATTTT. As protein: CASSSGSGGAATDTQYF.

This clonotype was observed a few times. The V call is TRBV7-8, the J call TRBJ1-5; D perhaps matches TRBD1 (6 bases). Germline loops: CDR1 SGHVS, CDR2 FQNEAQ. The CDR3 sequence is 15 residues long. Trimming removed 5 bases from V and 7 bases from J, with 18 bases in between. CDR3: CASSPAGAGEQPQHF. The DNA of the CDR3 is TGTGCCAGCAGCCCCGCGGGGGCGGGGGAGCAGCCCCAGCATTTT.

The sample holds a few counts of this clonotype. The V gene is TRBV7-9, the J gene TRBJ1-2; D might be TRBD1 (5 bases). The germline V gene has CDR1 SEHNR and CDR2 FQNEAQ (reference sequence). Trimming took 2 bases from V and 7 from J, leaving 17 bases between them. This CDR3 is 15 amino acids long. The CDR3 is CASSLRQPPTGGYTF. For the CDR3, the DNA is TGTGCCAGCAGCTTAAGACAGCCCCCGACGGGTGGCTACACCTTC.

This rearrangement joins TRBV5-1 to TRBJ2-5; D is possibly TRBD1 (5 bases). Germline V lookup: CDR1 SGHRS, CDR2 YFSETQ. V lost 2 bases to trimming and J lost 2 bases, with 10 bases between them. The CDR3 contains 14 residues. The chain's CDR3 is CASSLRRQQETQYF. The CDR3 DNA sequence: TGCGCCAGCAGCTTACGTCGACAGCAAGAGACCCAGTACTTC.

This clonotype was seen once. CDR3 region: CATSQVGLTGTGELFF. CDR3 DNA sequence: TGTGCCACCAGCCAGGTTGGATTGACAGGTACCGGGGAGCTGTTTTTT. The chain links TRBV24-1 to TRBJ2-2, with D maybe TRBD1 (6 bases). The V end was cut by 7 bases, the J end by 5 bases, with 19 bases between. This CDR3 has 16 residues. The germline V gene encodes CDR1 KGHDR and CDR2 SFDVKD.

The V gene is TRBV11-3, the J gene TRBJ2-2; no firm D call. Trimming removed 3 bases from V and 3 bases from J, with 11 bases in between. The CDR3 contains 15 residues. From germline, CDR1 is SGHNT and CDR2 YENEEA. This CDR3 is CASSLSGVYTGELFF. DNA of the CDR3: TGTGCCAGCAGCTTGAGTGGGGTCTACACCGGGGAGCTGTTTTTT.

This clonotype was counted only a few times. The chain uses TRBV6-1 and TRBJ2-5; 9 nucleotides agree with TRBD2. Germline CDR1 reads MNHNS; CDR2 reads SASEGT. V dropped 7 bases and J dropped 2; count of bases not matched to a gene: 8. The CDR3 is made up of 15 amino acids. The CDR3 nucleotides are TGTGCCAGCACCCTTAGCGGGGGCTATCAAGAGACCCAGTACTTC. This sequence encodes CASTLSGGYQETQYF.

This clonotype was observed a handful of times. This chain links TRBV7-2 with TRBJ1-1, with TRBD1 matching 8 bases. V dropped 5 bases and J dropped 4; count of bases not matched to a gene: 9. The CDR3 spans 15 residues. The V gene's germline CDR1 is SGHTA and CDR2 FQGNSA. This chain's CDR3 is CASSPETGVSTEAFF. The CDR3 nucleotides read TGTGCCAGCAGCCCAGAGACAGGGGTGAGCACTGAAGCTTTCTTT.

As DNA, the CDR3 is TGTGCCACCAGTGACCCCACCGGGGAGCTGTTTTTT. Amino acids: CATSDPTGELFF. The chain carries TRBV24-1 and TRBJ2-2; D remains ambiguous. This CDR3 spans 12 amino acids. The V end lost 4 bases, the J end lost 4 bases, and 3 bases lay between the germline ends. Per the germline V gene, CDR1 is KGHDR and CDR2 is SFDVKD.

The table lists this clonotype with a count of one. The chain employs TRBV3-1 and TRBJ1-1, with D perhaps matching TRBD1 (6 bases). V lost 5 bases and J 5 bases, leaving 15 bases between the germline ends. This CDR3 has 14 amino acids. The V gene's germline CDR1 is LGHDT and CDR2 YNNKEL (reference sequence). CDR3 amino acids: CASSSHLQGTEAFF. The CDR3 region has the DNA TGTGCCAGCAGCTCCCATCTCCAGGGGACTGAAGCTTTCTTT.

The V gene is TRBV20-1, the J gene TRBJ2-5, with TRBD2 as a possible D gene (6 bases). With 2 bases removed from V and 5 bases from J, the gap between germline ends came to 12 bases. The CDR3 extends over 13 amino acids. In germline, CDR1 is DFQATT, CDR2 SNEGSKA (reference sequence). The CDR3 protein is CSARWKGRETQYF. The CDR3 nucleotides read TGCAGTGCTAGATGGAAGGGGAGGGAGACCCAGTACTTC.

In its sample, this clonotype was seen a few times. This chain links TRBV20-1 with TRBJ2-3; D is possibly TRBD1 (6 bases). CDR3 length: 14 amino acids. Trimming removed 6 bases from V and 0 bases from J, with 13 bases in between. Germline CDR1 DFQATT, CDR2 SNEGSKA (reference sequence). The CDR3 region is CSARGAASTDTQYF. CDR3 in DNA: TGCAGTGCCAGGGGAGCGGCTAGCACAGATACGCAGTATTTT.

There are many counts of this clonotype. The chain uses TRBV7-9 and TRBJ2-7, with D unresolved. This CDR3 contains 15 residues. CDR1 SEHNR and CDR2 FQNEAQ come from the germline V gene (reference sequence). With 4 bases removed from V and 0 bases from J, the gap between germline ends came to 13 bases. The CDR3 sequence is CASSSARSGSYEQYF. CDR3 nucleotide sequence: TGTGCCAGCAGCTCAGCCCGATCAGGCTCCTACGAGCAGTACTTC.

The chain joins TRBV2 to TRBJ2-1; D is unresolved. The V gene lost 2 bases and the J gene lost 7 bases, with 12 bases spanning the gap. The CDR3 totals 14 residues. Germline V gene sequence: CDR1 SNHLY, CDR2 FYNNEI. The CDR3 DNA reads TGTGCCAGCAGTGAAAACATACGACGAAATGAGCAGTTCTTC. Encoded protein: CASSENIRRNEQFF.